These 24 T cell receptor beta chains originate from one sample sequenced in a study of radiotherapy plus CTLA-4 blockade in lung cancer. The repertoire was sequenced with immunoSEQ multiplex PCR; TCRdb's copy has only in-frame clones and lacks some. The sample includes some 94,000 clones, roughly 85% of them seen just once. Sequencing was performed on peripheral blood, taken from a patient treated with radiotherapy plus ipilimumab. These receptors were taken from a human donor with non-small cell lung cancer that progressed on radiotherapy plus ipilimumab.

J is TRBJ2-2 and V is TRBV28; D unresolved. The V gene lost 5 bases and the J gene lost 1 base, with 5 bases spanning the gap. This CDR3 has 13 residues. Germline CDR1 reads MDHEN; CDR2 reads SYDVKM. Written as DNA, the CDR3 is TGTGCCAGCAGTACACAGAACACCGGGGAGCTGTTTTTT. This encodes CASSTQNTGELFF.

The rearrangement links TRBV5-1 to TRBJ2-3, with D perhaps TRBD1 or TRBD2 (5 bases each). The CDR3 runs 13 residues. The germline CDR1 and CDR2 sequences are SGHRS and YFSETQ. With 4 bases removed from V and 2 bases from J, the gap between germline ends came to 8 bases. Here the CDR3 DNA reads TGCGCCAGCAGCCGGGACGCCACAGATACGCAGTATTTT. Translation gives CASSRDATDTQYF. The full variable domain, in which reference TRBV5-1 and TRBJ2-3 provide the parts outside the CDR3, is KAGVTQTPRYLIKTRGQQVTLSCSPISGHRSVSWYQQTPGQGLQFLFEYFSETQRNKGNFPGRFSGRQFSNSRSEMNVSTLELGDSALYLCASSRDATDTQYFGPGTRLTVL.

CDR3 sequence: CASTRQTSGTYNEQFF. The CDR3 DNA reads TGTGCCAGCACTCGACAGACTAGCGGGACCTACAATGAGCAGTTCTTC. The V call is TRBV11-2, the J call TRBJ2-1; 11 nucleotides align to TRBD2. This CDR3 is 16 amino acids long. Germline loops: CDR1 SGHAT, CDR2 FQNNGV. V shed 7 bases, J shed 2 bases, and the junction held 7 bases outside the gene matches.

The chain recombines TRBV27 with TRBJ2-7; 8 nucleotides match TRBD1. This CDR3 spans 16 amino acids. CDR1 is MNHEY, CDR2 SMNVEV, per germline (reference sequence). The ends lost 5 bases at V and 1 base at J; junction bases unmatched: 10. CDR3 region: CASSPTGGQRSYEQYF. For the CDR3, the DNA is TGTGCCAGCAGTCCAACAGGGGGACAGAGGTCCTACGAGCAGTACTTC.

The V and J genes are TRBV5-1 and TRBJ1-5; D is perhaps TRBD1 (6 bases). Germline V lookup: CDR1 SGHRS, CDR2 YFSETQ. The CDR3 is 13 residues long. Trimming removed 0 bases at V and 6 bases at J, with 7 bases between. CDR3 protein: CASSLEGGQPQHF. CDR3 DNA sequence: TGCGCCAGCAGCTTGGAGGGGGGTCAGCCCCAGCATTTT.

The V call is TRBV5-1, the J call TRBJ2-1; D might be TRBD1 or TRBD2, each matching 5 bases. Germline V gene data show CDR1 as SGHRS and CDR2 as YFSETQ. The CDR3 is 15 amino acids. The V end lost 0 bases, the J end lost 1 base, and 8 bases lay between the germline ends. The CDR3 coding sequence is TGCGCCAGCAGCTTGGAGGGACCATCCTACAATGAGCAGTTCTTC. Its protein is CASSLEGPSYNEQFF.

The rearrangement uses TRBV30 and TRBJ1-1; 8 bases are a match to TRBD1. Trimming at V came to 2 bases and at J to 5 bases, leaving 7 bases not matched to a gene. The CDR3 contains 14 residues. Germline V gene sequence: CDR1 GTSNPN, CDR2 SVGIG (reference sequence). Here the CDR3 DNA reads TGTGCCTGGAGTACTGGACAGGGTCGGACTGAAGCTTTCTTT. Translated, it gives CAWSTGQGRTEAFF.

The chain recombines TRBV25-1 with TRBJ1-3; D possibly corresponds to TRBD1 (5 bases). The CDR3 consists of 18 residues. V lost 3 bases and J lost 4, with 22 bases in between. Germline V gives CDR1 MGHDK, CDR2 SYGVNS. The CDR3 reads CASSEAGQGRGLGNTIYF. The CDR3 nucleotides read TGTGCCAGCAGTGAGGCGGGCCAGGGAAGAGGATTGGGAAACACCATATATTTT. Full variable domain (missing parts from reference TRBV25-1 and TRBJ1-3): EADIYQTPRYLVIGTGKKITLECSQTMGHDKMYWYQQDPGMELHLIHYSYGVNSTEKGDLSSESTVSRIRTEHFPLTLESARPSHTSQYLCASSEAGQGRGLGNTIYFGEGSWLTVV.

V usage is TRBV9 and J usage is TRBJ1-3; 8 nucleotides line up with TRBD1. J lost 2 bases, V lost 2 bases, and 3 bases had no gene match. CDR3 length: 15 residues. The germline V gene encodes CDR1 SGDLS and CDR2 YYNGEE. CDR3 bases: TGTGCCAGCAGCGTGGGGACAGGACCTGGAAACACCATATATTTT. Translation: CASSVGTGPGNTIYF.

The gene calls are TRBV4-1 and TRBJ2-3; 7 nucleotides agree with TRBD2. The ends lost 1 base at V and 0 bases at J; junction bases unmatched: 4. CDR3 length: 16 residues. Per the germline V gene, CDR1 is MGHRA and CDR2 is YSYEKL. The CDR3 here is CASSQAAGASTDTQYF. As DNA, the CDR3 is TGCGCCAGCAGCCAAGCGGCGGGAGCCAGCACAGATACGCAGTATTTT.

This chain links TRBV5-4 with TRBJ2-4; D uncertain. Trimming removed 4 bases from V and 0 bases from J, with 11 bases in between. The CDR3 sequence is 15 residues long. Germline V gives CDR1 SGHNT, CDR2 YYREEE (reference sequence). This CDR3 reads CASSPDGRAKNIQYF. For the CDR3, the DNA is TGTGCCAGCAGCCCGGACGGCCGAGCCAAAAACATTCAGTACTTC.

This clone has just one count. This chain uses TRBV11-3 with TRBJ2-1; D is possibly TRBD2 (6 bases). CDR3 length: 15 residues. In germline, CDR1 is SGHNT, CDR2 YENEEA. Trimming removed 1 base at V and 3 bases at J, with 10 bases between. CDR3 in DNA: TGTGCCAGCAGCTTAGCTGCGGGACTCTACAATGAGCAGTTCTTC. Encoded protein: CASSLAAGLYNEQFF. Complete variable domain (other parts from reference TRBV11-3 and TRBJ2-1): EAGVVQSPRYKIIEKKQPVAFWCNPISGHNTLYWYLQNLGQGPELLIRYENEEAVDDSQLPKDRFSAERLKGVDSTLKIQPAELGDSAVYLCASSLAAGLYNEQFFGPGTRLTVL.

This clone was seen more than once but under ten times. V usage is TRBV6-6 and J usage is TRBJ2-2; D perhaps matches TRBD2 (6 bases). CDR3 length: 15 residues. Trimming pared 6 bases from V and 5 bases from J, leaving 16 bases between. Germline V lookup: CDR1 MNHNY, CDR2 SVGAGI (reference sequence). DNA of the CDR3: TGTGCCAGCAGCGAGAGACTAGTAGAAACCGGGGAGCTGTTTTTT. Residues: CASSERLVETGELFF.

This chain connects TRBV5-1 to TRBJ1-4, with D uncertain. V gave up 2 bases and J gave up 7 bases, with 3 bases separating them. The CDR3 extends over 11 amino acids. CDR1 is SGHRS and CDR2 is YFSETQ in the germline V gene. The CDR3 here is CASSLGEKLFF. As DNA, the CDR3 is TGCGCCAGCAGCTTAGGTGAAAAACTGTTTTTT.

This clone has a single count. V gene TRBV5-4 combines with J gene TRBJ2-1; D remains ambiguous. Germline V gives CDR1 SGHNT, CDR2 YYREEE (reference sequence). The CDR3 has 14 residues. V dropped 1 base and J dropped 5 bases, with 10 bases sitting between them. CDR3 amino acids: CASSLRQMNNEQFF. CDR3 in DNA: TGTGCCAGCAGCTTGAGGCAGATGAACAATGAGCAGTTCTTC.

This chain joins TRBV19 and TRBJ2-3, with a tentative D call TRBD2 (6 bases). The germline V gene has CDR1 LNHDA and CDR2 SQIVND (reference sequence). The V end was cut by 11 bases, the J end by 0 bases, with 12 bases between. The length of the CDR3 is 13 residues. The CDR3 nucleotides are TGTGCCTCCGGAGGGGTGAGCACAGATACGCAGTATTTT. Its protein product is CASGGVSTDTQYF.

V and J are TRBV6-5 and TRBJ2-5, with unresolved D. Germline V gene data show CDR1 as MNHEY and CDR2 as SVGAGI. The CDR3 consists of 14 residues. Deletions cut 3 bases from V and 6 bases from J, with 14 bases between. CDR3 DNA: TGTGCCAGCAGTTATGAAGGCGAGTTAAAGACCCAGTACTTC. This gives the protein CASSYEGELKTQYF.

The sample holds a few counts of this clone. This CDR3 is CASSIAHGRGNEKLFF. The CDR3 bases are TGTGCCAGTAGTATAGCTCATGGACGGGGTAATGAAAAACTGTTTTTT. This chain joins TRBV19 and TRBJ1-4; D remains ambiguous. This CDR3 contains 16 residues. The V gene's germline CDR1 is LNHDA and CDR2 SQIVND (reference sequence). The germline V and J ends were trimmed by 1 base and 4 bases, with 13 bases remaining between them.

This clone was detected only a few times. The rearrangement joins TRBV19 to TRBJ1-1; D possibly corresponds to TRBD1 (5 bases). Trimming removed 5 bases from V and 2 bases from J, with 12 bases in between. Looked up from germline, CDR1 is LNHDA and CDR2 is SQIVND (reference sequence). The CDR3 is 14 residues long. The CDR3 reads CASSYQGFNTEAFF. The CDR3 coding sequence is TGTGCCAGTAGTTACCAGGGCTTTAACACTGAAGCTTTCTTT.

The V and J genes are TRBV19 and TRBJ1-1, with D possibly being TRBD1 (6 bases). CDR3 length equals 14 residues. Looked up from germline, CDR1 is LNHDA and CDR2 is SQIVND (reference sequence). V dropped 3 bases and J dropped 5 bases, with 13 bases sitting between them. Here the CDR3 DNA reads TGTGCCAGTAGTATGTCCAGGGGAGTGACTGAAGCTTTCTTT. Encoded protein: CASSMSRGVTEAFF.

This clone was observed a few times. V is TRBV6-5 and J is TRBJ1-2; D is undetermined. Germline CDR1 is MNHEY and CDR2 is SVGAGI. V lost 10 bases to trimming and J lost 5 bases, with 17 bases between them. The CDR3 loop spans 13 amino acids. This chain's CDR3 is CATRTPMGYGYTF. CDR3 bases: TGTGCCACTCGGACTCCCATGGGATATGGCTACACCTTC.

This clone came up once. The CDR3 here is CASSLGQGVNEQFF. The CDR3 DNA reads TGTGCCAGCAGCTTAGGACAGGGGGTCAATGAGCAGTTCTTC. This chain joins TRBV7-3 and TRBJ2-1, with 10 nucleotides matching TRBD1. V shed 2 bases and J 6 bases; nucleotides not matched to a gene: 1. The CDR3 runs to 14 residues. Looked up from germline, CDR1 is SGHTA and CDR2 is FQGTGA. Using reference TRBV7-3 and TRBJ2-1 for the parts outside the CDR3, the full variable domain is GAGVSQTPSNKVTEKGKYVELRCDPISGHTALYWYRQSLGQGPEFLIYFQGTGAADDSGLPNDRFFAVRPEGSVSTLKIQRTERGDSAVYLCASSLGQGVNEQFFGPGTRLTVL.

The chain combines TRBV5-6 with TRBJ2-5; TRBD2 aligns across 8 bases. The CDR3 length is 16 residues. Trimming cost V 0 bases and J 1 base; bases outside gene matches: 5. In germline, CDR1 is SGHDT, CDR2 YYEEEE. CDR3 amino acids: CASSLVLAGIQETQYF. CDR3 in DNA: TGTGCCAGCAGCTTGGTCCTAGCGGGTATCCAAGAGACCCAGTACTTC.

The chain combines TRBV5-1 with TRBJ1-1; D is unclear. Germline V gene lookup returns CDR1 SGHRS and CDR2 YFSETQ. CDR3 length: 14 residues. The ends were cut back, 0 bases at V and 5 bases at J, with 11 bases in the middle. The CDR3 spells CASSLERGLTEAFF. CDR3 nucleotides: TGCGCCAGCAGCTTGGAGCGGGGTTTGACTGAAGCTTTCTTT.